This TCR beta chain derives from a study of blood T cell repertoires in COVID-19. Trimming cost V 4 bases and J 6 bases; bases outside gene matches: 13. Per the germline V gene, CDR1 is LNHDA and CDR2 is SQIVND (reference sequence). The CDR3 loop spans 18 amino acids. Per the original data handling: Scientists estimated how many nucleated cells there were by amplifying reference gene primers. Profiling relied on immunoSEQ multiplex PCR, and the TCRdb table lists in-frame clones only, not all of them. V and J calls and clone size come straight from that table; D and trimming were deduced from the DNA. Of over 45,000 clones listed, 90% were seen once; the top ten hold under 6.5%.

This chain joins TRBV19 and TRBJ2-7; TRBD2 matches 15 bases. What was sequenced was peripheral blood. The sequence derives from a man between 65 and 79 years old with acute or convalescent COVID-19. CDR3 protein: CASSRGTSGGPMDGEQYF. In nucleotides, the CDR3 is TGTGCCAGTAGTAGGGGGACTAGCGGGGGGCCGATGGACGGCGAGCAGTACTTC.